This T cell receptor beta chain was identified during a study of blood T cells in healthy people across ages. CDR3 size: 14 residues. Trimming cost V 3 bases and J 0 bases, with 8 bases left between them. Germline V gene sequence: CDR1 DFQATT, CDR2 SNEGSKA (reference sequence). Study results and caveats: Long-lived donors had more naive CD4+ cells and higher diversity than aged donors.

Through a sample-barcoded 5' primer and a J-beta primer mix, a second PCR was run for roughly 6 to 12 cycles. With 12 random nucleotides, a template-switch adaptor tagged each individual cDNA molecule. TCRdb redid the calling of the 5' RACE reads with MiXCR, one entry per CDR3 protein. The data show about 1.4 million distinct CDR3 sequences, roughly 59% seen once. As concerns this clonotype: Its antigen is still unknown.

This sequence originates from a man aged 18 to 35 in good health. This chain uses TRBV20-1 with TRBJ1-4; no clear D. The sample was blood. The CDR3 DNA reads as TGCAGTGCTAGGACGGGGACAACTAATGAAAAACTGTTTTTT. It is translated as CSARTGTTNEKLFF.